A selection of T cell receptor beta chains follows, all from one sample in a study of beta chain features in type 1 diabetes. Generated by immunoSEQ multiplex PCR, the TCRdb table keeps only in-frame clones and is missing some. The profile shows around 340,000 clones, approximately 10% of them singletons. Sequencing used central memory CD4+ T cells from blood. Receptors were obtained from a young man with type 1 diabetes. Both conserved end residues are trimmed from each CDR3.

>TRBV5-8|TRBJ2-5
ASRRTGGIRLEAQY
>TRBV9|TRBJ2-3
ASSTKATSGGADTQY
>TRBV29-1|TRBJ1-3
SVVRRSSGNTIY
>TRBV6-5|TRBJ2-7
ASSRTRDEQY
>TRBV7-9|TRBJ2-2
ASSRVDSGNTGELF
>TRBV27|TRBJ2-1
ARTFATSGTISYNEQF
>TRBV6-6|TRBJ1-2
ASSYPIAGTSGGYT
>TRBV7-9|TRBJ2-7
ASSRQGGIGEQY
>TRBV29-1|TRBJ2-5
SVAGLADEETQY
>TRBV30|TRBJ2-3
AERQGSTDTQY
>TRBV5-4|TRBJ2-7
ASSTGYRGGSYEQY
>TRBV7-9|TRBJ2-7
ASSHTGGSYEQY
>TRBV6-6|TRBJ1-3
ASSQGGGNTIY
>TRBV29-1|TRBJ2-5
SVAGTGGQETQY
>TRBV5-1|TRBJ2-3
ASSNGERTDTQY
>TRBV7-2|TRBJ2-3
ASSLLELAGDLGDTQY
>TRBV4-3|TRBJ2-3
ASSQGLAADTQY
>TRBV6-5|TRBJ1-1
ASSWVGQGDTEAF
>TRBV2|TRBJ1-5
ASSEQGDNQPQH
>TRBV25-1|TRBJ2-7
ASSEYGTTKQY
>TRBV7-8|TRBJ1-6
ASSAGRYNSPLH
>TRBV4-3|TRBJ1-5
ASSPITGDHQPQH
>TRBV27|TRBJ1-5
ASSLVFGNQPQH
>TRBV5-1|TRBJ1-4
ASSLNDGNEKLF
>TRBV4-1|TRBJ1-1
ASSQDPDRVAF
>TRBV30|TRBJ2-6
ACPTGSGANVLT
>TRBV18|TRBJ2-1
ASSPASGAPYNEQF
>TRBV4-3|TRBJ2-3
ASKKTGISTDTQY
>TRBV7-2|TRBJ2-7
ASSLAASGGYEQY
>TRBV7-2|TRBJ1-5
ASSLGHSNQPQH
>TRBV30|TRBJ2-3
AREPRQTTDTQY
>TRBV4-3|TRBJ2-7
ASSQEFSQAYEQY
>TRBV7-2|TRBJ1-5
ASSFDSSSPQH
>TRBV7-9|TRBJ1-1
ASSSTGGLNTEAF
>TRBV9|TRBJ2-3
ASSAVRNSGGPSTDTQY